This TCR beta chain was retrieved from a study of human T cells and chemical hapten exposure. Background on the study: Researchers reported sensitizing an approximately 2 cm by approximately 2 cm upper inner arm skin site with 2% DPC. General study points: Once DPC sensitization occurred, TCRs above 1 in 1000 frequency showed no change.

The table lists this clonotype with a few counts. The antigen remains undetermined. TCRdb independently ran MiXCR on the RACE reads; one entry per CDR3 protein. There are 75,000 to 90,000 distinct CDR3 sequences in the sample; approximately 10% occur only once, and more than 1.1% lies in the top ten. V was pared by 5 bases and J by 10 bases, with 7 bases of the junction left unmatched. The germline CDR1 and CDR2 sequences are SEHNR and FQNEAQ (reference sequence). The CDR3 is 15 residues long. This sample's time point: patch test 1, 2 weeks after DPC sensitization. The treatment: therapeutic diphenylcyclopropenone sensitization with weekly scalp DPC. Alopecia patients, 18 to 70 years old and DPC-suitable, served as donors.

The origin of this receptor is a woman aged 45-59 years with alopecia areata. Some clones in this sample may be carry-over from other donors' samples. Sequences were derived from whole blood, sampled in connection with sensitization to the hapten diphenylcyclopropenone (DPC). The chain links TRBV7-9 to TRBJ1-6, with 11 bases that match TRBD1. The CDR3 is CASSTGQGAASPLHF. The CDR3 DNA reads as TGTGCCAGCAGCACCGGACAGGGGGCTGCCTCACCCCTCCACTTT.